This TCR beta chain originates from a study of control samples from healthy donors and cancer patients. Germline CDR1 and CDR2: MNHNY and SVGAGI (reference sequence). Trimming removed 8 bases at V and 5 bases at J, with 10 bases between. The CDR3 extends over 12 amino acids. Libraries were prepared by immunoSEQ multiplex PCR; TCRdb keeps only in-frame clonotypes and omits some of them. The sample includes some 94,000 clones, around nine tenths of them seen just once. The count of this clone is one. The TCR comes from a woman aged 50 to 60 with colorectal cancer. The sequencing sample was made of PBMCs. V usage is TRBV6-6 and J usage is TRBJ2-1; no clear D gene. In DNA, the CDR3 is TGTGCCAGCTGTGGTTCCCACAATGAGCAGTTCTTC. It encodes CASCGSHNEQFF.